This TCR beta chain was captured by sequencing in a study of post-analysis software for immune sequencing data. Turning to the study itself: Both relapsing-remitting and secondary progressive multiple sclerosis featured among the disease courses, as did progressive-relapsing multiple sclerosis. Findings and caveats of the study: Normalized Chao1 diversity was significantly reduced in patients versus controls. Five or six TRBV segments were more frequent in patients than controls; TRBV5-6, TRBV5-1 and TRBV20-1 belonged to this group.

On this clonotype: No antigen is known for it.

The CDR3 is 14 amino acids. V shed 4 bases, J shed 6 bases, and the junction held 4 bases outside the gene matches. Built from TCR beta cDNA, the libraries had unique molecular identifiers in them. Around 500,000 cDNA molecules were obtained per 1 to 10 million input T cells. In TCRdb, the PCR reads were re-called with MiXCR into one record per CDR3 protein. The sample lists approximately 660,000 distinct CDR3 sequences, approximately 60% occurring once. The material sequenced was blood. This rearrangement joins TRBV12-3 or TRBV12-4 to TRBJ2-2; 8 bases align to TRBD1. The TCR sequence derives from a girl aged 2-10 years with multiple sclerosis. The DNA of the CDR3 is TGTGCCAGCAGTTCGGACAGGGCCCCCGGGGAGCTGTTTTTT. Translating it yields CASSSDRAPGELFF.